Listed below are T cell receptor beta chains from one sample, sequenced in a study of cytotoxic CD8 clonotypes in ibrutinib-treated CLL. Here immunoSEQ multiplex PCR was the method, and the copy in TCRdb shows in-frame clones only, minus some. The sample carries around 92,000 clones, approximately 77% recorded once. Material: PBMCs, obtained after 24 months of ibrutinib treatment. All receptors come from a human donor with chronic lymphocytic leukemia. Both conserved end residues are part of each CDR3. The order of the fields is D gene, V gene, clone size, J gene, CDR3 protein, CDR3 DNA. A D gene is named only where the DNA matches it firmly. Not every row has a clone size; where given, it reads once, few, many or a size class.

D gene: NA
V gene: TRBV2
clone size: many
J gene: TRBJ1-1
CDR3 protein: CASSERENTEAFF
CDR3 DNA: TGTGCCAGCAGTGAACGTGAGAACACTGAAGCTTTCTTT

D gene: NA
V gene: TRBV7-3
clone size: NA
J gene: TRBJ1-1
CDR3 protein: CASSQSWNTEAFF
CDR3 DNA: TGTGCCAGCAGTCAGAGTTGGAACACTGAAGCTTTCTTT

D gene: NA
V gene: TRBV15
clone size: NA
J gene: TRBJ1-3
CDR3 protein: CATSRDQLAGNTIYF
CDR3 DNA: TGTGCCACCAGCAGAGATCAGCTAGCAGGAAACACCATATATTTT

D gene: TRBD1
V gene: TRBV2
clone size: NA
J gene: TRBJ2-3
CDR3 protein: CASSTGQGYTDTQYF
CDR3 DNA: TGTGCCAGCAGTACGGGACAGGGGTACACAGATACGCAGTATTTT

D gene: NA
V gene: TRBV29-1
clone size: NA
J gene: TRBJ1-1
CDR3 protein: CSVTPRDSGTEAFF
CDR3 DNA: TGCAGCGTCACGCCCCGGGACTCGGGGACTGAAGCTTTCTTT

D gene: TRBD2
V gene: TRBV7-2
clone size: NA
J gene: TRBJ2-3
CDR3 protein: CASSLGLAGSTDTQYF
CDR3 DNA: TGTGCCAGCAGCTTAGGACTAGCGGGGAGCACAGATACGCAGTATTTT

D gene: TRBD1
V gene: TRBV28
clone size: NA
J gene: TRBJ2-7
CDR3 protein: CASSYRGQYEQYF
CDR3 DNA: TGTGCCAGCAGTTACAGGGGGCAATACGAGCAGTACTTC

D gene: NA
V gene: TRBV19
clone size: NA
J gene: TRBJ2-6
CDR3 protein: CASSTQGSQGANVLTF
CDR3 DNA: TGTGCCAGTAGTACACAGGGTTCTCAAGGGGCCAACGTCCTGACTTTC

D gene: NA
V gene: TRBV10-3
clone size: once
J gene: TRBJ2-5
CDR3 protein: CAISESREETQYF
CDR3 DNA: TGTGCCATCAGTGAGTCCCGGGAGGAGACCCAGTACTTC

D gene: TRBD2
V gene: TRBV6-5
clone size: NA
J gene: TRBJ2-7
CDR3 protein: CASSYSGRGLYEQYF
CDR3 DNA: TGTGCCAGCAGTTACTCGGGGAGGGGCCTTTACGAGCAGTACTTC